Listed here are 7 T cell receptor beta chains from one sample, sequenced in a study of glioma-infiltrating T cells (dated by TCRdb to 2016 to 2018). TCRdb lists the instrument as Illumina MiSeq. The iRepertoire nested amplicon-rescue multiplex PCR (arm-PCR) platform was used to amplify TCR alpha and beta CDR3 regions from RNA. TCRdb cleaned the public reads at Q25 with fastp, built clones with MiXCR and kept in-frame beta chains. Each entry merges the rows of one CDR3 protein and shows their most common DNA and genes. The table for this sample lists approximately 120,000 distinct CDR3 sequences; 25% to 30% of them were counted only once. The ten top clones hold just under 35% of the sample. The source material was glioma tissue, nonneoplastic brain tissue, or PBMCs (not recorded which). The receptors shown here come from a human donor with low-grade glioma or glioblastoma, undergoing nonglioma brain surgery, or in good health (not recorded which).

This clonotype came up many times. The chain is built from TRBV29-1 and TRBJ1-1, with D unclear. From germline, CDR1 is SQVTM and CDR2 ANQGSEA. Trimming pared 3 bases from V and 0 bases from J, leaving 11 bases between. CDR3 length equals 14 residues. As DNA, the CDR3 is TGCAGCGTTGATTCGCTGCTCTTGAACACTGAAGCTTTCTTT. It is translated as CSVDSLLLNTEAFF.

This clonotype has a count of ten or more. This chain uses TRBV28 with TRBJ2-7, with D uncertain. The CDR3 length is 14 residues. Germline CDR1 reads MDHEN; CDR2 reads SYDVKM. Deletions cut 4 bases from V and 2 bases from J, with 12 bases between. CDR3 coding DNA: TGTGCCAGCAGTTCCCTTCGATCCCCCTACGAGCAGTACTTC. Translated, it gives CASSSLRSPYEQYF.

By share of the sample, this clonotype is medium-sized. CDR3 sequence (DNA): TGTGCCAGCAGTCTTCGGGGAGTCAAGAACTATGGCTACACCTTC. It codes for CASSLRGVKNYGYTF. This rearrangement joins TRBV27 to TRBJ1-2; D unresolved. V was pared by 5 bases and J by 2 bases, with 15 bases between. Per the germline V gene, CDR1 is MNHEY and CDR2 is SMNVEV (reference sequence). The CDR3 sequence is 15 residues long.

This clonotype was recorded at least ten times. The J gene is TRBJ1-5, the V gene TRBV12-3 or TRBV12-4; D is perhaps TRBD1 (5 bases). The V end was cut by 6 bases, the J end by 3 bases, with 12 bases between. CDR3 length equals 14 residues. The CDR3 here is CASRGTGDNQPQHF. The CDR3 nucleotides read TGTGCCAGCAGAGGGACGGGAGACAATCAGCCCCAGCATTTT.

This clonotype came up many times. The V call is TRBV28, the J call TRBJ1-2; D is unresolved. The germline V and J ends were trimmed by 4 bases and 8 bases, with 14 bases remaining between them. There are 13 residues in the CDR3. Germline CDR1 is MDHEN and CDR2 is SYDVKM. The CDR3 protein is CASSSPMPRGYTF. The CDR3 DNA follows: TGTGCCAGCAGTTCTCCGATGCCCAGAGGCTACACCTTC.

This clonotype was counted at least ten times. V and J are TRBV24-1 and TRBJ2-3, with D unresolved. The CDR3 runs to 14 residues. CDR1 is KGHDR and CDR2 is SFDVKD in the germline V gene. Deletions cut 2 bases from V and 1 base from J, with 6 bases between. DNA of the CDR3: TGTGCCACCAGTGATTCTCGGGGCACAGATACGCAGTATTTT. Translating it yields CATSDSRGTDTQYF.

In its sample, this clonotype was seen many times. This sequence joins TRBV7-2 and TRBJ1-5; D may be TRBD1 (5 bases). The CDR3 is 16 residues long. In germline, CDR1 is SGHTA, CDR2 FQGNSA. V was trimmed by 4 bases and J by 0 bases, leaving 13 bases between them. DNA for the CDR3: TGTGCCAGCAGCTCCGGGGACGGATTTAGCAATCAGCCCCAGCATTTT. Amino acids: CASSSGDGFSNQPQHF. Looking up the rest from reference TRBV7-2 and TRBJ1-5 gives the full variable domain: GAGVSQSPSNKVTEKGKDVELRCDPISGHTALYWYRQSLGQGLEFLIYFQGNSAPDKSGLPSDRFSAERTGGSVSTLTIQRTQQEDSAVYLCASSSGDGFSNQPQHFGDGTRLSIL.